A selection of T cell receptor beta chains follows, all from one sample in a study of T-cell memory formation after mild COVID-19. TCRdb used MiXCR to reprocess the 5' RACE reads, holding one entry per CDR3 protein. This sample has 470,000 or so distinct CDR3 sequences; approximately 25% occur once, and the top ten carry roughly an eighth. Sequencing was carried out using PBMCs or a T cell subset sorted from them (not recorded which). Receptor source: an adult woman who had mild COVID-19 (a few samples of this study predate the infection). Cell type and time point are not known. CDR3s include the opening cysteine and the closing phenylalanine or tryptophan. D genes are given only for firm matches. The listing skips clone size in some rows; elsewhere it reads once, few, many or a size class.

>.|TRBV7-2|TRBJ1-6|.
TGTGCCAGCAGCTTAAAGGGGCAGGCGTCACCCCTCCACTTT
CASSLKGQASPLHF
>.|TRBV6-6|TRBJ1-6|few
TGTGCCAGCAGTTACTCTACGGCGAGCTCCTATAATTCACCCCTCCACTTT
CASSYSTASSYNSPLHF
>TRBD1|TRBV14|TRBJ2-3|.
TGTGCCAGCAGTCCCATGACAGGGGTCTTCTACAGCACAGATACGCAGTATTTT
CASSPMTGVFYSTDTQYF
>TRBD2|TRBV4-3|TRBJ2-7|few
TGCGCCAGCAGCCCGTCCCCCCAAGCGGGAGAGTTTCACGAGCAGTACTTC
CASSPSPQAGEFHEQYF
>.|TRBV12-3/TRBV12-4|TRBJ1-3|many
TGTGCCAGCAGCCCTCAAGCGAAGGTCCCCTCTGGAAACACCATATATTTT
CASSPQAKVPSGNTIYF
>.|TRBV3-1|TRBJ2-3|.
TGTGCCAGCAGCCAAGTCGAGAGTCACACAGATACGCAGTATTTT
CASSQVESHTDTQYF
>.|TRBV7-8|TRBJ1-5|.
TGTGCCAGCAGCTTAGGAGGGGCGAATAGCAATCAGCCCCAGCATTTT
CASSLGGANSNQPQHF
>.|TRBV10-3|TRBJ2-5|.
TGTCCCATCAGTGACGAGGCCCGAGGGAGCGGAGAGACCCAGTACTTC
CPISDEARGSGETQYF
>TRBD2|TRBV6-6|TRBJ2-3|.
TGTGCCAGCAGCCAAGGCCGGACTAGCGGGAAGGGGGGCACAGATACGCAGTATTTT
CASSQGRTSGKGGTDTQYF
>.|TRBV9|TRBJ2-7|.
TGTGCCAGCAGCGTATGGACGGGAGATGAGCAGTACTTC
CASSVWTGDEQYF
>.|TRBV7-9|TRBJ2-3|few
TGTGCCAGCAGCTTAGTATCGGCGGTTACAGATACGCAGTATTTT
CASSLVSAVTDTQYF
>.|TRBV7-9|TRBJ2-2|.
TGTGCCAGCAGCTTATTACCTGGGGCCACCGGGGAGCTGTTTTTT
CASSLLPGATGELFF
>.|TRBV5-4|TRBJ2-5|.
TGTGCCAGCAGCGGCGGGGTAGCGGAAGAGACCCAGTACTTC
CASSGGVAEETQYF
>.|TRBV10-3|TRBJ1-1|many
TGTGCCATCAGTGTCAGCGGTGTAAACACTGAAGCTTTCTTT
CAISVSGVNTEAFF
>.|TRBV12-3/TRBV12-4|TRBJ2-3|few
TGTGCCAGCAGGTTAGGAGGGGGACTCGGTGATACGCAGTATTTT
CASRLGGGLGDTQYF
>TRBD2|TRBV7-9|TRBJ2-7|medium-sized
TGTGCCAGCAGCGCCCCAGCGGGGGTCGGCGAGCAGTACTTC
CASSAPAGVGEQYF
>.|TRBV29-1|TRBJ1-1|few
TGCAGCGTTGGACTGAGCCAGAACACTGAAGCTTTCTTT
CSVGLSQNTEAFF
>TRBD1|TRBV6-5|TRBJ1-2|few
TGTGCCAGCAGCAACAGGGGAAACTATGGCTACACCTTC
CASSNRGNYGYTF
>.|TRBV27|TRBJ2-7|few
TGTGCCAGCAGTTTTGGCCAGTTCGGCTACGAGCAGTACTTC
CASSFGQFGYEQYF
>TRBD2|TRBV7-8|TRBJ2-1|few
TGTGCCAGCAGCTTAGGTTTATTAGCGGGAGATGGCAATGAGCAGTTCTTC
CASSLGLLAGDGNEQFF
>.|TRBV10-3|TRBJ2-3|.
TGTGCCATCATGGGAAGCACAGATACGCAGTATTTT
CAIMGSTDTQYF
>TRBD2|TRBV7-9|TRBJ2-1|many
TGTGCCAGCAGCTTTAGCGGGGGCTACAATGAGCAGTTCTTC
CASSFSGGYNEQFF
>TRBD2|TRBV6-2/TRBV6-3|TRBJ2-1|.
TGTGCCAGCAGTGGCAAGACTAGCGGGGACAATGAGCAGTTCTTC
CASSGKTSGDNEQFF
>TRBD2|TRBV10-3|TRBJ2-7|.
TGTGCCATCAGTGAGTCCGGGAGGGCCTACGAGCAGTACTTC
CAISESGRAYEQYF
>.|TRBV24-1|TRBJ2-5|.
TGTGCCACCAGTACTCGGGGTGGGGAGACCCAGTACTTC
CATSTRGGETQYF
>.|TRBV2|TRBJ2-5|many
TGTGCCAGCAGTAGGTCACTAGTTCGAGATCGTACCCAGTACTTC
CASSRSLVRDRTQYF
>.|TRBV24-1|TRBJ2-3|.
TGTGCCACCAGTGACCCCAGGGGCACAGATACGCAGTATTTT
CATSDPRGTDTQYF
>TRBD1|TRBV5-6|TRBJ2-1|.
TGTGCCAGCAGCCCACCCCCCGGGACAGCAATCAATGAGCAGTTCTTC
CASSPPPGTAINEQFF
>.|TRBV11-3|TRBJ2-1|.
TGTGCCAGCAGCTTCCAGCGGTCCTACAATGAGCAGTTCTTC
CASSFQRSYNEQFF
>TRBD2|TRBV4-1|TRBJ2-1|.
TGCGCCAGCAGCCAAATCGCCGGGCTAGCGGGGGGGGACAATGAGCAGTTCTTC
CASSQIAGLAGGDNEQFF
>TRBD1|TRBV5-1|TRBJ1-1|few
TGCGCCAGCAGCACTGACAGGGGCTGGGGTACTGAAGCTTTCTTT
CASSTDRGWGTEAFF
>TRBD2|TRBV15|TRBJ2-1|few
TGTGCCACCAGCAGAGTGGGGCTCGCTAGCGGGGGTCGCGATGAGCAGTTCTTC
CATSRVGLASGGRDEQFF
>TRBD2|TRBV6-5|TRBJ2-3|.
TGTGCCAGCAGTTACGGACTAGCGGGGCCTGGAGATACGCAGTATTTT
CASSYGLAGPGDTQYF
>TRBD2|TRBV5-1|TRBJ2-1|.
TGCGCCAGCAGCTTGAGGGGACTAGCGGGAGGGTTCGATGAGCAGTTCTTC
CASSLRGLAGGFDEQFF
>TRBD2|TRBV4-1|TRBJ2-7|.
TGCGCCAGCAGCCAAGTGGATAGCGGGGGGCATATCTCCTACGAGCAGTACTTC
CASSQVDSGGHISYEQYF
>.|TRBV19|TRBJ1-1|few
TGTGCCAGTAGTGTGGGTGGTAACGCTGAAGCTTTCTTT
CASSVGGNAEAFF
>TRBD1|TRBV20-1|TRBJ1-2|.
TGCAGTGCTAGAGATGCAGGGGGCGTCAACTATGGCTACACCTTC
CSARDAGGVNYGYTF
>TRBD2|TRBV7-9|TRBJ2-5|.
TGTGCCAGCAGCTTAGCCCCGAGACTAGCGGACTTTCAAGAGACCCAGTACTTC
CASSLAPRLADFQETQYF
>.|TRBV7-2|TRBJ1-5|.
TGTGCCAGCAGCCGGGGGGTGAAACAGCCCCAGCATTTT
CASSRGVKQPQHF
>.|TRBV9|TRBJ2-3|.
TGTGCCAGCAGCGCCTTCGGGGGGCCCACAGATACGCAGTATTTT
CASSAFGGPTDTQYF
>.|TRBV18|TRBJ2-5|.
TGTGCCAGCTCACCAGGGGGGCACGAGACCCAGTACTTC
CASSPGGHETQYF
>.|TRBV29-1|TRBJ1-1|.
TGCAGCGTTCTCCTGATGAACACTGAAGCTTTCTTT
CSVLLMNTEAFF
>TRBD2|TRBV12-3/TRBV12-4|TRBJ2-1|.
TGTGCCAGCATCCGACTAGCGGGAGGGCCCGATGAGCAGTTCTTC
CASIRLAGGPDEQFF
>.|TRBV12-3/TRBV12-4|TRBJ1-2|.
TGTGCCAGCAGTTTGGACCGGCTAACCTATGGCTACACCTTC
CASSLDRLTYGYTF
>TRBD2|TRBV11-3|TRBJ2-3|.
TGTGCCAGCAGCTTTGGGTTGGGACTAGCGGGAGACACAGATACGCAGTATTTT
CASSFGLGLAGDTDTQYF
>TRBD1|TRBV5-1|TRBJ2-3|.
TGCGCCAGCAATCGGCGGACAGGGGGCCAAACAGATACGCAGTATTTT
CASNRRTGGQTDTQYF
>.|TRBV30|TRBJ2-3|.
TGTGCCTGGAGTCGAGGGGCCACAGATACGCAGTATTTT
CAWSRGATDTQYF
>.|TRBV7-9|TRBJ2-1|.
TGTGCCAGCAGCACCCGGACAGCCTACAATGAGCAGTTCTTC
CASSTRTAYNEQFF
>.|TRBV21-1|TRBJ2-5|.
TGTGCCAGCAGCAAAGCGGACGGGGGTCGAGAGACCCAGTACTTC
CASSKADGGRETQYF
>.|TRBV7-8|TRBJ2-7|.
TGTGCCAGCAGCTTACGGATCTACGAGCAGTACTTC
CASSLRIYEQYF
>.|TRBV11-3|TRBJ2-2|.
TGTGCCAGCAGCTTGCACGCTTTTGAGGTCCCCGGGGAGCTGTTTTTT
CASSLHAFEVPGELFF
>.|TRBV20-1|TRBJ2-3|.
TGCAGTGCTAGGAGGGGGTCAGATACGCAGTATTTT
CSARRGSDTQYF
>.|TRBV6-5|TRBJ1-1|.
TGTGCCAGCAGTTACTCGAGTAGGGACACTGAAGCTTTCTTT
CASSYSSRDTEAFF
>TRBD1|TRBV6-5|TRBJ1-1|many
TGTGCCAGCAGTAGACAGGGATACACTGAAGCTTTCTTT
CASSRQGYTEAFF
>TRBD1|TRBV3-1|TRBJ2-3|.
TGTGCCAGCAGCCAAGGAGGGGACAGTGCGGGTACGCAGTATTTT
CASSQGGDSAGTQYF
>TRBD2|TRBV5-1|TRBJ2-1|few
TGCGCCAGCAGCGATGGGCCCGGCGGGGGGGCCCATGAGCAGTTCTTC
CASSDGPGGGAHEQFF
>.|TRBV7-9|TRBJ2-5|.
TGTGCCAGCGGCGGCGCGGAGACCCAGTACTTC
CASGGAETQYF
>TRBD1|TRBV4-1|TRBJ2-7|.
TGCGCCAGCAGCCAACGGGACAGCCCTCTGAACTACGAGCAGTACTTC
CASSQRDSPLNYEQYF